These T cell receptor beta chains were read from a single sample in a study of shared clonotypes between healthy human individuals. Using immunoSEQ multiplex PCR, the repertoire was profiled, and TCRdb retains in-frame clones only, with some absent. This table holds approximately 2.1 million clones, just over 90% found once. Sample: naive CD4+ T cells from PBMCs. Receptors were obtained from a man between 18 and 35 years old in good health. Some clones in this sample may be carry-over from other donors' samples. The CDR3 runs from the conserved cysteine through the conserved F or W. Fields, in order: clone size, V gene, J gene, D gene, CDR3 protein, CDR3 DNA. D genes are given only for firm matches. Clone size, where shown, is once, few, many, or a class for clones that have expanded.

clone_size: NA; v_call: TRBV19; j_call: TRBJ1-1; d_call: TRBD1; cdr3_aa: CASSKKGTGMAFF; cdr3_nt: TGTGCCAGTAGCAAAAAGGGGACAGGGATGGCTTTCTTT
clone_size: NA; v_call: TRBV7-9; j_call: TRBJ1-1; d_call: TRBD1; cdr3_aa: CASSLGQGAAAFF; cdr3_nt: TGTGCCAGCAGCCTCGGACAGGGGGCAGCAGCTTTCTTT
clone_size: NA; v_call: TRBV5-1; j_call: TRBJ2-7; d_call: NA; cdr3_aa: CASSTPEQGEYEQYF; cdr3_nt: TGCGCCAGCAGCACCCCTGAGCAGGGTGAATACGAGCAGTACTTC
clone_size: NA; v_call: TRBV2; j_call: TRBJ2-1; d_call: NA; cdr3_aa: CASTKRNEQFF; cdr3_nt: TGTGCCAGCACCAAACGCAATGAGCAGTTCTTC
clone_size: NA; v_call: TRBV6-5; j_call: TRBJ1-2; d_call: NA; cdr3_aa: CASSYSGGGYGYTF; cdr3_nt: TGTGCCAGCAGTTACTCTGGAGGGGGGTATGGCTACACCTTC
clone_size: NA; v_call: TRBV7-2; j_call: TRBJ2-3; d_call: NA; cdr3_aa: CASSRNSGGERFNTQYF; cdr3_nt: TGTGCCAGCAGCCGTAACTCGGGGGGCGAGAGATTTAATACGCAGTATTTT
clone_size: NA; v_call: TRBV28; j_call: TRBJ2-3; d_call: NA; cdr3_aa: CASSRLEGSTDTQYF; cdr3_nt: TGTGCCAGCAGTAGGCTAGAGGGTAGCACAGATACGCAGTATTTT
clone_size: NA; v_call: TRBV18; j_call: TRBJ1-1; d_call: NA; cdr3_aa: CASSPGAENTEAFF; cdr3_nt: TGTGCCAGCTCACCCGGGGCTGAGAACACTGAAGCTTTCTTT
clone_size: NA; v_call: TRBV25-1; j_call: TRBJ1-1; d_call: NA; cdr3_aa: CASSEEGIEAFF; cdr3_nt: TGTGCCAGCAGTGAAGAGGGGATTGAAGCTTTCTTT
clone_size: NA; v_call: TRBV4-1; j_call: TRBJ1-5; d_call: NA; cdr3_aa: CASSQGVRETQPQHF; cdr3_nt: TGCGCCAGCAGCCAAGGGGTCAGGGAGACTCAGCCCCAGCATTTT
clone_size: NA; v_call: TRBV28; j_call: TRBJ1-3; d_call: NA; cdr3_aa: CASSSQNPRAAGNTIYF; cdr3_nt: TGTGCCAGCAGTTCCCAGAATCCTCGCGCAGCCGGAAACACCATATATTTT
clone_size: NA; v_call: TRBV7-8; j_call: TRBJ2-3; d_call: TRBD2; cdr3_aa: CASRRGTSGSGDTQYF; cdr3_nt: TGTGCCAGCAGACGAGGGACTAGCGGGAGTGGAGATACGCAGTATTTT
clone_size: NA; v_call: TRBV30; j_call: TRBJ1-5; d_call: NA; cdr3_aa: CAWSVLGLSQPQHF; cdr3_nt: TGTGCCTGGAGTGTACTTGGGTTAAGTCAGCCCCAGCATTTT
clone_size: NA; v_call: TRBV2; j_call: TRBJ2-2; d_call: NA; cdr3_aa: CASSTLRRELFF; cdr3_nt: TGTGCCAGCAGTACCCTTAGGAGGGAGCTGTTTTTT
clone_size: NA; v_call: TRBV9; j_call: TRBJ2-3; d_call: NA; cdr3_aa: CASSVSNLGEDTQYF; cdr3_nt: TGTGCCAGCAGCGTCTCCAATTTGGGGGAAGATACGCAGTATTTT
clone_size: once; v_call: TRBV6-5; j_call: TRBJ2-1; d_call: TRBD2; cdr3_aa: CASTPAGVGNEQFF; cdr3_nt: TGTGCCAGCACTCCAGCGGGAGTAGGCAATGAGCAGTTCTTC
clone_size: NA; v_call: TRBV20-1; j_call: TRBJ2-1; d_call: NA; cdr3_aa: CSASVGEQFF; cdr3_nt: TGCAGTGCTAGCGTTGGTGAGCAGTTCTTC
clone_size: NA; v_call: TRBV21-1; j_call: TRBJ2-1; d_call: NA; cdr3_aa: CASSKENSGRGEDEQFF; cdr3_nt: TGTGCCAGCAGCAAAGAGAATTCCGGGCGGGGAGAGGATGAGCAGTTCTTC
clone_size: NA; v_call: TRBV6-5; j_call: TRBJ1-4; d_call: NA; cdr3_aa: CASSKTGTSGEKLFF; cdr3_nt: TGTGCCAGCAGTAAGACCGGGACAAGCGGAGAAAAACTGTTTTTT
clone_size: NA; v_call: TRBV28; j_call: TRBJ2-1; d_call: TRBD1; cdr3_aa: CASSWGQGAWNEQFF; cdr3_nt: TGTGCCAGCAGTTGGGGACAGGGGGCATGGAATGAGCAGTTCTTC
clone_size: NA; v_call: TRBV7-8; j_call: TRBJ2-2; d_call: TRBD2; cdr3_aa: CASSFGRLARNTGELFF; cdr3_nt: TGTGCCAGCAGCTTCGGGCGACTAGCGAGAAATACCGGGGAGCTGTTTTTT
clone_size: NA; v_call: TRBV2; j_call: TRBJ1-1; d_call: TRBD1; cdr3_aa: CASRNRQGDTEAFF; cdr3_nt: TGTGCCAGCAGGAACCGACAGGGGGACACTGAAGCTTTCTTT
clone_size: NA; v_call: TRBV9; j_call: TRBJ1-1; d_call: NA; cdr3_aa: CASSVAQGGNTEAFF; cdr3_nt: TGTGCCAGCAGCGTAGCTCAGGGAGGGAACACTGAAGCTTTCTTT
clone_size: NA; v_call: TRBV4-1; j_call: TRBJ2-1; d_call: NA; cdr3_aa: CASSQGRATSSYNEQFF; cdr3_nt: TGCGCCAGCAGCCAAGGGAGGGCAACGAGCTCCTACAATGAGCAGTTCTTC
clone_size: NA; v_call: TRBV9; j_call: TRBJ2-1; d_call: NA; cdr3_aa: CASSVGWGDPYNEQFF; cdr3_nt: TGTGCCAGCAGCGTAGGTTGGGGGGACCCCTACAATGAGCAGTTCTTC
clone_size: few; v_call: TRBV4-1; j_call: TRBJ2-2; d_call: NA; cdr3_aa: CASRQDAPVSNTGELFF; cdr3_nt: TGCGCCAGCAGACAAGATGCCCCCGTGTCGAACACCGGGGAGCTGTTTTTT
clone_size: NA; v_call: TRBV9; j_call: TRBJ2-6; d_call: NA; cdr3_aa: CASSADISGANVLTF; cdr3_nt: TGTGCCAGCAGCGCTGACATCTCTGGGGCCAACGTCCTGACTTTC
clone_size: NA; v_call: TRBV9; j_call: TRBJ1-1; d_call: NA; cdr3_aa: CASSRGGTEAFF; cdr3_nt: TGTGCCAGCAGCAGAGGGGGTACTGAAGCTTTCTTT
clone_size: NA; v_call: TRBV5-1; j_call: TRBJ2-5; d_call: NA; cdr3_aa: CASSLLNQETQYF; cdr3_nt: TGCGCCAGCAGCCTGCTTAACCAAGAGACCCAGTACTTC
clone_size: NA; v_call: TRBV18; j_call: TRBJ2-3; d_call: NA; cdr3_aa: CASSPWSTDTQYF; cdr3_nt: TGTGCCAGCTCACCATGGAGCACAGATACGCAGTATTTT
clone_size: NA; v_call: TRBV19; j_call: TRBJ2-6; d_call: TRBD1; cdr3_aa: CASSIEGQPAIGGANVLTF; cdr3_nt: TGTGCCAGTAGTATAGAGGGACAGCCAGCAATCGGTGGGGCCAACGTCCTGACTTTC
clone_size: NA; v_call: TRBV28; j_call: TRBJ2-2; d_call: NA; cdr3_aa: CASTITMLNTGELFF; cdr3_nt: TGTGCCAGCACCATAACAATGCTCAACACCGGGGAGCTGTTTTTT
clone_size: few; v_call: TRBV5-4; j_call: TRBJ1-2; d_call: TRBD1; cdr3_aa: CAARTGGYGYTF; cdr3_nt: TGTGCCGCTAGGACAGGGGGCTATGGCTACACCTTC
clone_size: NA; v_call: TRBV4-2; j_call: TRBJ2-1; d_call: TRBD2; cdr3_aa: CASSPPTSGRRAEQFF; cdr3_nt: TGTGCCAGCAGCCCCCCTACTAGCGGGAGGCGCGCTGAGCAGTTCTTC
clone_size: NA; v_call: TRBV2; j_call: TRBJ1-5; d_call: TRBD1; cdr3_aa: CASRGGQGGQPQHF; cdr3_nt: TGTGCCAGCAGGGGCGGACAGGGTGGGCAGCCCCAGCATTTT
clone_size: NA; v_call: TRBV7-9; j_call: TRBJ2-7; d_call: TRBD1; cdr3_aa: CASSDAPGQGNEQYF; cdr3_nt: TGTGCCAGCAGCGATGCGCCGGGACAGGGGAACGAGCAGTACTTC
clone_size: NA; v_call: TRBV5-1; j_call: TRBJ1-1; d_call: NA; cdr3_aa: CASSPLAGAAQAFF; cdr3_nt: TGCGCCAGCAGCCCGCTGGCCGGGGCCGCCCAAGCTTTCTTT
clone_size: NA; v_call: TRBV7-9; j_call: TRBJ1-2; d_call: NA; cdr3_aa: CASSLVTERTNYGYTF; cdr3_nt: TGTGCCAGCAGCTTAGTGACAGAGAGAACTAACTATGGCTACACCTTC
clone_size: NA; v_call: TRBV27; j_call: TRBJ2-1; d_call: TRBD2; cdr3_aa: CASSLSPFPGGRDNEQFF; cdr3_nt: TGTGCCAGCAGTTTATCGCCCTTCCCGGGAGGGCGGGACAATGAGCAGTTCTTC
clone_size: NA; v_call: TRBV28; j_call: TRBJ1-4; d_call: NA; cdr3_aa: CASTPMPFGGEKLFF; cdr3_nt: TGTGCCAGCACCCCTATGCCCTTCGGGGGGGAAAAACTGTTTTTT
clone_size: once; v_call: TRBV7-2; j_call: TRBJ2-5; d_call: NA; cdr3_aa: CASSLFGLQETQYF; cdr3_nt: TGTGCCAGCAGCTTATTCGGGCTCCAAGAGACCCAGTACTTC
clone_size: NA; v_call: TRBV18; j_call: TRBJ1-5; d_call: NA; cdr3_aa: CASSPVGGRQPQHF; cdr3_nt: TGTGCCAGCTCACCAGTTGGAGGGCGTCAGCCCCAGCATTTT
clone_size: NA; v_call: TRBV27; j_call: TRBJ2-1; d_call: TRBD1; cdr3_aa: CASSWGQGTSNEQFF; cdr3_nt: TGTGCCAGCAGTTGGGGACAGGGGACTAGCAATGAGCAGTTCTTC
clone_size: NA; v_call: TRBV9; j_call: TRBJ1-1; d_call: NA; cdr3_aa: CASSVGWEMNTEAFF; cdr3_nt: TGTGCCAGCAGCGTAGGGTGGGAAATGAACACTGAAGCTTTCTTT
clone_size: NA; v_call: TRBV6-1; j_call: TRBJ2-7; d_call: TRBD2; cdr3_aa: CASEASGTSYEQYF; cdr3_nt: TGTGCCAGCGAAGCTAGCGGAACCTCCTACGAGCAGTACTTC
clone_size: NA; v_call: TRBV5-1; j_call: TRBJ2-7; d_call: NA; cdr3_aa: CASSLVGTLYEQYF; cdr3_nt: TGCGCCAGCAGCTTGGTTGGGACCCTCTACGAGCAGTACTTC
clone_size: once; v_call: TRBV5-1; j_call: TRBJ1-1; d_call: NA; cdr3_aa: CASSLGLWNTEAFF; cdr3_nt: TGCGCCAGCAGCTTGGGGCTCTGGAACACTGAAGCTTTCTTT
clone_size: NA; v_call: TRBV7-3; j_call: TRBJ2-1; d_call: TRBD2; cdr3_aa: CASSWTSASSYNEQFF; cdr3_nt: TGTGCCAGCAGCTGGACTAGCGCGAGCTCCTACAATGAGCAGTTCTTC
clone_size: NA; v_call: TRBV5-1; j_call: TRBJ2-2; d_call: NA; cdr3_aa: CASSLWAANTGELFF; cdr3_nt: TGCGCCAGCAGCTTGTGGGCAGCCAACACCGGGGAGCTGTTTTTT
clone_size: NA; v_call: TRBV7-9; j_call: TRBJ2-7; d_call: TRBD2; cdr3_aa: CASSPELAGEYEQYF; cdr3_nt: TGTGCCAGCAGCCCAGAACTAGCGGGAGAATACGAGCAGTACTTC
clone_size: NA; v_call: TRBV19; j_call: TRBJ1-3; d_call: NA; cdr3_aa: CASQDGGLGIGNTIYF; cdr3_nt: TGTGCCAGCCAGGACGGGGGACTTGGGATCGGAAACACCATATATTTT
clone_size: NA; v_call: TRBV15; j_call: TRBJ2-5; d_call: TRBD1; cdr3_aa: CATSRGDREVGETQYF; cdr3_nt: TGTGCCACCAGCAGAGGGGACAGGGAGGTCGGAGAGACCCAGTACTTC
clone_size: once; v_call: TRBV10-2; j_call: TRBJ2-4; d_call: TRBD1; cdr3_aa: CASSWVQGAIRAKNIQYF; cdr3_nt: TGCGCCAGCAGTTGGGTACAGGGGGCTATACGAGCCAAAAACATTCAGTACTTC
clone_size: NA; v_call: TRBV14; j_call: TRBJ2-1; d_call: NA; cdr3_aa: CASSPRGPLDEQFF; cdr3_nt: TGTGCCAGCAGCCCCCGAGGCCCTTTGGATGAGCAGTTCTTC
clone_size: NA; v_call: TRBV6-1; j_call: TRBJ1-2; d_call: NA; cdr3_aa: CASSVVDPSPYGYTF; cdr3_nt: TGTGCCAGCAGTGTCGTAGACCCGTCTCCATATGGCTACACCTTC
clone_size: NA; v_call: TRBV28; j_call: TRBJ2-3; d_call: NA; cdr3_aa: CASTNTDTQYF; cdr3_nt: TGTGCCAGCACGAACACAGATACGCAGTATTTT
clone_size: NA; v_call: TRBV20-1; j_call: TRBJ1-5; d_call: NA; cdr3_aa: CSARELEAQHF; cdr3_nt: TGCAGTGCTAGAGAACTAGAGGCCCAGCATTTT
clone_size: NA; v_call: TRBV28; j_call: TRBJ2-1; d_call: TRBD2; cdr3_aa: CASGWIGTSGRGEQFF; cdr3_nt: TGTGCCAGCGGTTGGATTGGGACTAGCGGGAGAGGGGAGCAGTTCTTC
clone_size: NA; v_call: TRBV7-3; j_call: TRBJ2-7; d_call: TRBD1; cdr3_aa: CASSLQGGEQYF; cdr3_nt: TGTGCCAGCAGTCTACAGGGGGGCGAGCAGTACTTC